Listed here is a single T cell receptor (beta chain). The antigen is undetermined. Unique molecular identifiers had been added to the TCR beta cDNA libraries. Each CDR3 protein gets one entry after TCRdb re-called the PCR reads with MiXCR. The repertoire holds roughly 800,000 distinct CDR3 sequences, with approximately 44% as singletons. The data derive from a study of post-analysis software for immune sequencing data. At the level of the study: Multiple sclerosis in the patients followed relapsing-remitting, secondary progressive and progressive-relapsing courses. Overall study findings and caveats: Five or six TRBV segments, TRBV5-6, TRBV5-1 and TRBV20-1 among them, were found more frequent in patients than controls. Strong co-clustering by F measure linked samples that shared a preparation batch.

The CDR3 has 15 amino acids. Germline V gene data show CDR1 as DFQATT and CDR2 as SNEGSKA (reference sequence). The V gene lost 6 bases and the J gene lost 0 bases, with 17 bases spanning the gap. V usage is TRBV20-1 and J usage is TRBJ1-1; no reliable D call. The material sequenced was blood. The receptor was derived from a girl aged 5 to 17 with multiple sclerosis. For the CDR3, the DNA is TGCAGTGCCGTCCTTTTGTTTGGGATGAACACTGAAGCTTTCTTT. As protein: CSAVLLFGMNTEAFF.